What follows is one T cell receptor (beta chain) and its context. CDR3 length: 16 amino acids. CDR1 LGHNA and CDR2 YSLEER come from the germline V gene. V dropped 1 base and J dropped 2 bases, with 11 bases sitting between them. These data originate in a study of blood T cell repertoires in COVID-19. Clones were sequenced by immunoSEQ multiplex PCR, and TCRdb holds only the in-frame ones, with some missing. The repertoire has about 94,000 clones, about four fifths of them found once; the top ten carry roughly 6.3%. The rearrangement joins TRBV4-3 to TRBJ2-2; D not certain. Sequences were obtained from peripheral blood. The clonotype originates from a man in his sixties with acute or convalescent COVID-19. The chain's CDR3 is CASSQGLVANTGELFF. The CDR3 region has the DNA TGCGCCAGCAGCCAAGGCCTTGTGGCAAACACCGGGGAGCTGTTTTTT.